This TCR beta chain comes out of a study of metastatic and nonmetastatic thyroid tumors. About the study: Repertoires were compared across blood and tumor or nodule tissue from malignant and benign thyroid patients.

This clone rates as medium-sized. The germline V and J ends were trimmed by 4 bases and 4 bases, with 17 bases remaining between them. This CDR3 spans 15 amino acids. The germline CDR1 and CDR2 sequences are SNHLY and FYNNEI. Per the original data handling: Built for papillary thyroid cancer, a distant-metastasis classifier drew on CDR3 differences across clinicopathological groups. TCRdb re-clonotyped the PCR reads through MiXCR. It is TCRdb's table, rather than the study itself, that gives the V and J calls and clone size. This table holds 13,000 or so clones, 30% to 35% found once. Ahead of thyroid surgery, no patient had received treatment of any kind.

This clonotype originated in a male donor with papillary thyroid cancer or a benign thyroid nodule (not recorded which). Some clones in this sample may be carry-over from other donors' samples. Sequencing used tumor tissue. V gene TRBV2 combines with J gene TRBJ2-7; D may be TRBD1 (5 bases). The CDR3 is CASSARQGFIYEQYF. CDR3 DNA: TGTGCCAGCAGTGCACGTCAGGGTTTTATTTACGAGCAGTACTTC.